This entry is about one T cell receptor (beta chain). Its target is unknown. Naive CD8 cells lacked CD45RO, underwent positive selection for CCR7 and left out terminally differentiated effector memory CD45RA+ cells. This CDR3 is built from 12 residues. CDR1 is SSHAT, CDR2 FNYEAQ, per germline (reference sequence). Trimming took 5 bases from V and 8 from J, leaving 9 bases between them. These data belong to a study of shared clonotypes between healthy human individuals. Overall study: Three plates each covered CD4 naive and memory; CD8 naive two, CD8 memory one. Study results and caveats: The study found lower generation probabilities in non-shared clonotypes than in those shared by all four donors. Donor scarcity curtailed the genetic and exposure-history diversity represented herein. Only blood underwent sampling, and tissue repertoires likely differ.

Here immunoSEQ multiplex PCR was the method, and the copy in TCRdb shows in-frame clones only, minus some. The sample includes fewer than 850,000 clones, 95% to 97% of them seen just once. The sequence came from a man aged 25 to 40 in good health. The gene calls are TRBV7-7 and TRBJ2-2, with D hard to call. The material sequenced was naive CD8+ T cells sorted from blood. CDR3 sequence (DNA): TGTGCCAGCAGCCATGGGAAGGGGGAGCTGTTTTTT. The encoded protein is CASSHGKGELFF. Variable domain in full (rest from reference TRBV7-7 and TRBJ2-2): GAGVSQSPRYKVTKRGQDVTLRCDPISSHATLYWYQQALGQGPEFLTYFNYEAQPDKSGLPSDRFSAERPEGSISTLTIQRTEQRDSAMYRCASSHGKGELFFGEGSRLTVL.